This T cell receptor (beta chain) was captured by sequencing in a study of identical twins. TCRdb itself ran the 5' RACE reads through MiXCR, one entry per CDR3 protein. This repertoire shows 1.5 million to 2 million distinct CDR3 sequences, around 33% found once; its top ten account for around 0.3%. This clonotype appeared many times. Antigen: not known. Points from the study as a whole: Part of the zero-insertion signal could reflect confounding by invariant MAIT and iNKT cells.

Trimming took 4 bases from V and 5 from J, leaving 9 bases between them. Germline CDR1 is MNHEY and CDR2 is SMNVEV (reference sequence). The CDR3 covers 13 residues. This TCR was recovered from a newborn girl in good health. Input material: cord blood. The gene calls are TRBV27 and TRBJ2-4, with D possibly being TRBD2 (6 bases). CDR3 coding DNA: TGTGCCAGCAGTTCGCGACTAGAAAACATTCAGTACTTC. It specifies CASSSRLENIQYF.